A selection of T cell receptor beta chains follows, all from one sample in a study of CD8+ T cells in alopecia areata. TCRdb keeps only in-frame clones here, not all; method: immunoSEQ multiplex PCR. The table has some 96,000 clones, more than 55% seen once. Here the sequenced sample was CD8+ T cells sorted from blood, taken at week 4, from a patient treated with tofacitinib. The receptors stem from a human donor with alopecia areata. CDR3s include the opening cysteine and the closing phenylalanine or tryptophan. Each record gives: J gene, V gene, D gene, clone size, CDR3 protein, CDR3 DNA. A D gene is named only where the DNA matches it firmly. Where a row states a size, it is once, few, many or the class of an expanded clone; other rows omit it.

j_call: TRBJ2-7
v_call: TRBV28
d_call: TRBD2
clone_size: -
cdr3_aa: CASSLLAGGHSYEQYF
cdr3_nt: TGTGCCAGCAGTTTGCTAGCGGGAGGGCACTCCTACGAGCAGTACTTC

j_call: TRBJ1-1
v_call: TRBV4-1
d_call: -
clone_size: few
cdr3_aa: CASSQVQMMNTEAFF
cdr3_nt: TGCGCCAGCAGCCAAGTCCAGATGATGAACACTGAAGCTTTCTTT

j_call: TRBJ2-3
v_call: TRBV9
d_call: -
clone_size: -
cdr3_aa: CASSPLPGRETDTQYF
cdr3_nt: TGTGCCAGCAGCCCCCTTCCGGGCAGGGAGACAGATACGCAGTATTTT

j_call: TRBJ2-7
v_call: TRBV28
d_call: TRBD1
clone_size: -
cdr3_aa: CASGRTGSTYEQYF
cdr3_nt: TGTGCCAGCGGTCGGACAGGGAGCACCTACGAGCAGTACTTC

j_call: TRBJ1-2
v_call: TRBV2
d_call: -
clone_size: few
cdr3_aa: CASSEDHRPNYGYTF
cdr3_nt: TGTGCCAGCAGTGAGGACCATAGGCCTAACTATGGCTACACCTTC

j_call: TRBJ2-7
v_call: TRBV6-6
d_call: -
clone_size: -
cdr3_aa: CASSYRVGEQYF
cdr3_nt: TGTGCCAGCAGTTACAGGGTAGGCGAGCAGTACTTC

j_call: TRBJ2-7
v_call: TRBV15
d_call: TRBD2
clone_size: once
cdr3_aa: CATSRIPTGTRLFEQYF
cdr3_nt: TGTGCCACCAGCAGAATTCCTACCGGGACTAGATTGTTTGAGCAGTACTTC

j_call: TRBJ1-1
v_call: TRBV9
d_call: -
clone_size: -
cdr3_aa: CASSEGGTEAFF
cdr3_nt: TGTGCCAGCAGCGAAGGGGGGACTGAAGCTTTCTTT

j_call: TRBJ1-1
v_call: TRBV5-8
d_call: -
clone_size: -
cdr3_aa: CASSLRRQNTEAFF
cdr3_nt: TGTGCCAGCAGCTTAAGGAGACAGAACACTGAAGCTTTCTTT

j_call: TRBJ2-3
v_call: TRBV29-1
d_call: -
clone_size: few
cdr3_aa: CSVDGELTDTQYF
cdr3_nt: TGCAGCGTTGACGGGGAACTCACAGATACGCAGTATTTT

j_call: TRBJ2-3
v_call: TRBV30
d_call: TRBD1
clone_size: -
cdr3_aa: CAWEWDSLTDTQYF
cdr3_nt: TGTGCCTGGGAGTGGGACAGTCTGACAGATACGCAGTATTTT

j_call: TRBJ2-3
v_call: TRBV1
d_call: -
clone_size: -
cdr3_aa: CTSSQDLSGGFGTDTQYF
cdr3_nt: TGCACCAGCAGCCAAGATCTCAGCGGGGGGTTTGGCACAGATACGCAGTATTTT

j_call: TRBJ1-1
v_call: TRBV5-1
d_call: -
clone_size: -
cdr3_aa: CASSLQGNPEAFF
cdr3_nt: TGCGCCAGCAGCTTGCAGGGAAACCCTGAAGCTTTCTTT

j_call: TRBJ2-1
v_call: TRBV27
d_call: -
clone_size: -
cdr3_aa: CASSPLDFQDEQFF
cdr3_nt: TGTGCCAGCAGTCCATTGGACTTTCAAGATGAGCAGTTCTTC

j_call: TRBJ2-1
v_call: TRBV25-1
d_call: -
clone_size: -
cdr3_aa: CASRGSNEQFF
cdr3_nt: TGTGCCAGCCGGGGAAGCAATGAGCAGTTCTTC

j_call: TRBJ2-7
v_call: TRBV4-2
d_call: -
clone_size: many
cdr3_aa: CASSQDQEGGRGQYF
cdr3_nt: TGTGCCAGCAGCCAAGATCAAGAGGGGGGAAGGGGGCAGTACTTC

j_call: TRBJ1-5
v_call: TRBV4-1
d_call: -
clone_size: -
cdr3_aa: CASSQDLPVLEPQHF
cdr3_nt: TGCGCCAGCAGCCAAGATCTTCCAGTTTTGGAGCCCCAGCATTTT

j_call: TRBJ1-1
v_call: TRBV7-2
d_call: TRBD1
clone_size: few
cdr3_aa: CASSLGGQAEAFF
cdr3_nt: TGTGCCAGCAGCTTGGGGGGACAGGCTGAAGCTTTCTTT

j_call: TRBJ2-1
v_call: TRBV27
d_call: TRBD1
clone_size: few
cdr3_aa: CASSLWGQGNYNEQFF
cdr3_nt: TGTGCCAGCAGTTTATGGGGACAGGGCAACTACAATGAGCAGTTCTTC

j_call: TRBJ2-7
v_call: TRBV27
d_call: -
clone_size: -
cdr3_aa: CASSQLNEQYF
cdr3_nt: TGTGCCAGCAGTCAACTGAACGAGCAGTACTTC

j_call: TRBJ2-7
v_call: TRBV29-1
d_call: TRBD1
clone_size: few
cdr3_aa: CSVPGTGGSHEQYF
cdr3_nt: TGCAGCGTGCCCGGGACAGGGGGTTCCCACGAGCAGTACTTC

j_call: TRBJ2-7
v_call: TRBV30
d_call: -
clone_size: -
cdr3_aa: CAWDAGTRNEQYF
cdr3_nt: TGTGCCTGGGACGCAGGGACCAGGAACGAGCAGTACTTC

j_call: TRBJ1-5
v_call: TRBV23-1
d_call: -
clone_size: few
cdr3_aa: CASTGQRISNQPQHF
cdr3_nt: TGCGCCAGCACTGGACAGAGAATTAGCAATCAGCCCCAGCATTTT

j_call: TRBJ1-2
v_call: TRBV7-8
d_call: -
clone_size: once
cdr3_aa: CASSSGPISYGYTF
cdr3_nt: TGTGCCAGCAGCTCGGGACCGATAAGCTATGGCTACACCTTC

j_call: TRBJ2-7
v_call: TRBV4-1
d_call: -
clone_size: -
cdr3_aa: CASSHQGGGNPYEQYF
cdr3_nt: TGCGCCAGCAGCCACCAAGGGGGCGGGAACCCCTACGAGCAGTACTTC

j_call: TRBJ2-2
v_call: TRBV19
d_call: -
clone_size: few
cdr3_aa: CASSLGSYTGELFF
cdr3_nt: TGTGCCAGTAGTTTAGGGTCCTACACCGGGGAGCTGTTTTTT

j_call: TRBJ1-2
v_call: TRBV27
d_call: -
clone_size: -
cdr3_aa: CASSLSGYGDYGYTF
cdr3_nt: TGTGCCAGCAGTTTATCGGGGTATGGTGACTATGGCTACACCTTC